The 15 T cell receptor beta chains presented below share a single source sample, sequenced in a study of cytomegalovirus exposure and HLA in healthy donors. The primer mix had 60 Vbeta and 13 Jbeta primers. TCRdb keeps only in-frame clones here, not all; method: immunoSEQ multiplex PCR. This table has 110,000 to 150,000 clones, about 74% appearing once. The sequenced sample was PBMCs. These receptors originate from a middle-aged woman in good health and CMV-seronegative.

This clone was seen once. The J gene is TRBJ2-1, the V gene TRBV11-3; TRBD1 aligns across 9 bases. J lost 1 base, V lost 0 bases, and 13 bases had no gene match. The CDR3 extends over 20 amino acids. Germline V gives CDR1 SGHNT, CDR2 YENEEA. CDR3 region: CASSLEGRWGTGKSYNEQFF. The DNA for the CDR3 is TGTGCCAGCAGCTTAGAGGGAAGATGGGGGACAGGGAAATCCTACAATGAGCAGTTCTTC. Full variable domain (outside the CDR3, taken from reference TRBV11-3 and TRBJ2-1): EAGVVQSPRYKIIEKKQPVAFWCNPISGHNTLYWYLQNLGQGPELLIRYENEEAVDDSQLPKDRFSAERLKGVDSTLKIQPAELGDSAVYLCASSLEGRWGTGKSYNEQFFGPGTRLTVL.

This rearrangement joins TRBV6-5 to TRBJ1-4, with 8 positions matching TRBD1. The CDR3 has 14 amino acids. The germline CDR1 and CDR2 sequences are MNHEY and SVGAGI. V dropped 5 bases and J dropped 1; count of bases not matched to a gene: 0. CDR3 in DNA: TGTGCCAGCAGTGACAGGGGAACTAATGAAAAACTGTTTTTT. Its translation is CASSDRGTNEKLFF.

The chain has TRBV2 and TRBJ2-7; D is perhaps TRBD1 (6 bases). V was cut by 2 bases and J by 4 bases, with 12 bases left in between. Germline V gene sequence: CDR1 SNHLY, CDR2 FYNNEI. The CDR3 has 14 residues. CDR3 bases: TGTGCCAGCAGTGAATCGGGACATATATACGAGCAGTACTTC. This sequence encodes CASSESGHIYEQYF.

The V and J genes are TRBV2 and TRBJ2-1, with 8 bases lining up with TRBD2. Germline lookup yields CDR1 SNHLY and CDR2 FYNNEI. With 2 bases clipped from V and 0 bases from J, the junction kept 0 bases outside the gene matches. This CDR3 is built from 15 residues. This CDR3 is CASSESGSSYNEQFF. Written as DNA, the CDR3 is TGTGCCAGCAGTGAAAGCGGGAGCTCCTACAATGAGCAGTTCTTC.

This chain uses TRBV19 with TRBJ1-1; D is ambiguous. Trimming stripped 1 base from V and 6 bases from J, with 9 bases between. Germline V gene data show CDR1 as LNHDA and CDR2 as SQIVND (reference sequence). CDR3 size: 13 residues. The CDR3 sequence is CASSIVIQAEAFF. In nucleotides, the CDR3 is TGTGCCAGTAGTATAGTAATCCAGGCTGAAGCTTTCTTT.

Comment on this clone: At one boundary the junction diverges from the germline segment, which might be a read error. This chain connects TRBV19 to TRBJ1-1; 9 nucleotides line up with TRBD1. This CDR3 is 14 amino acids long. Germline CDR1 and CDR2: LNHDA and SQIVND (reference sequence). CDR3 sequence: CASGIQGAQIEAFF. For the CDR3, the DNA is TGTGCCAGTGGTATACAGGGGGCGCAAATAGAAGCTTTCTTT.

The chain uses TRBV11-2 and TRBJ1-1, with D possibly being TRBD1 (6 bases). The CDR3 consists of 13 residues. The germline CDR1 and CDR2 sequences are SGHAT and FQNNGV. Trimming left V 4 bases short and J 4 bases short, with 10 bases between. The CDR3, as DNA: TGTGCCAGCAGCTCTACAGGGTTCACTGAAGCTTTCTTT. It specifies CASSSTGFTEAFF.

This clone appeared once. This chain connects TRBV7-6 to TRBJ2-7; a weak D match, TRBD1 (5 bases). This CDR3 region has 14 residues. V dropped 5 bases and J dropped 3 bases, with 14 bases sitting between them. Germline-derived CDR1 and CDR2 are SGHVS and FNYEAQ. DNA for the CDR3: TGTGCCAGCAGCCCTACGCAGGGATACTACGAGCAGTACTTC. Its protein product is CASSPTQGYYEQYF.

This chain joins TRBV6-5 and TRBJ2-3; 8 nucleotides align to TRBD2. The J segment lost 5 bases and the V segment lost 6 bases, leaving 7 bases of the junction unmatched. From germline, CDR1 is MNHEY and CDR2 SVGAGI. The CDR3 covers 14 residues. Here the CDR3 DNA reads TGTGCCAGCAGCACGGGGGGGCCATTAGATACGCAGTATTTT. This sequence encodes CASSTGGPLDTQYF.

CDR3 in amino acids: CASTPMDRNYGYTF. The CDR3 DNA follows: TGTGCCAGTACCCCTATGGACAGGAACTATGGCTACACCTTC. The genes are TRBV19 and TRBJ1-2; 7 nucleotides align to TRBD1. CDR3 length: 14 residues. The germline V gene has CDR1 LNHDA and CDR2 SQIVND (reference sequence). V shed 7 bases, J shed 2 bases, and the junction held 7 bases outside the gene matches.

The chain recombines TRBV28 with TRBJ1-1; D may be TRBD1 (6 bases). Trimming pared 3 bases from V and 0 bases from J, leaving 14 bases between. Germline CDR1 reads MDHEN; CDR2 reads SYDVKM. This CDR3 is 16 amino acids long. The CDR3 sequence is CASSFWTVALNTEAFF. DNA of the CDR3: TGTGCCAGCAGTTTTTGGACAGTAGCCCTGAACACTGAAGCTTTCTTT.

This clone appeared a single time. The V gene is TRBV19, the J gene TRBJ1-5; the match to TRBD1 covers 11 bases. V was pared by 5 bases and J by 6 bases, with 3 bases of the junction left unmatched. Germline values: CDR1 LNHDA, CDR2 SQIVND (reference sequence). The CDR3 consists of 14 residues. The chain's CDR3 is CASSQGTGGQPQHF. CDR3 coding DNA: TGTGCCAGTAGTCAAGGGACAGGGGGTCAGCCCCAGCATTTT.

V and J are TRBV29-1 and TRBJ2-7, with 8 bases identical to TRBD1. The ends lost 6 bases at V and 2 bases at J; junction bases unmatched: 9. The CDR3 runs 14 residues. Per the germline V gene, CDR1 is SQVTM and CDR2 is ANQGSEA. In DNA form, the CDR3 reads TGCAGCGTGACCCCCGGACAGGGAACCTACGAGCAGTACTTC. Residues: CSVTPGQGTYEQYF.

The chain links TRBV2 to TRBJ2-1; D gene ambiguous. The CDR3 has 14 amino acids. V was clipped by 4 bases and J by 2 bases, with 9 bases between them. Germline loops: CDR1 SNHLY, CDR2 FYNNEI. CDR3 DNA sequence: TGTGCCAGCAGTGGAATGCTAGCCTACAATGAGCAGTTCTTC. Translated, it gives CASSGMLAYNEQFF.

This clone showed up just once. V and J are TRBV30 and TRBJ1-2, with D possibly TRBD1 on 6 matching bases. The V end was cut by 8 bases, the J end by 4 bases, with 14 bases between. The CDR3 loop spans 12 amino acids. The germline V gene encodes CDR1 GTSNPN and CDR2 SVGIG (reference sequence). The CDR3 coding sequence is TGTGCCGGAACGGGGGGCGGCTATGGCTACACCTTC. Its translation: CAGTGGGYGYTF.